Shown below are 27 T cell receptor beta chains from a single sample sequenced in a study of shared clonotypes between healthy human individuals. Data came from immunoSEQ multiplex PCR; TCRdb stores just in-frame clones and leaves some out. Found here are millions of clones, about 94% of them singletons; the top ten hold around 1.1%. Selected positively for CCR7 and CD45RO-negative, naive CD8 cells excluded terminally differentiated effector memory CD45RA+ cells. Sample: naive CD8+ T cells sorted from blood. The receptors stem from a man younger than 35 in good health.

The genes are TRBV27 and TRBJ2-7; D is possibly TRBD1 (5 bases). The CDR3 covers 13 residues. CDR1 and CDR2 from the germline V gene are MNHEY and SMNVEV (reference sequence). The V end was cut by 4 bases, the J end by 4 bases, with 11 bases between. The CDR3 DNA is TGTGCCAGCAGTTCCGACAGTAGGTACGAGCAGTACTTC. Translating gives CASSSDSRYEQYF.

The V gene is TRBV29-1, the J gene TRBJ2-7; D may match TRBD1 or TRBD2 (5 bases each). The CDR3 has 14 amino acids. With 4 bases removed from V and 1 base from J, the gap between germline ends came to 14 bases. Germline assignment: CDR1 SQVTM and CDR2 ANQGSEA. The CDR3 sequence is CSVVIVGPSYEQYF. CDR3 DNA sequence: TGCAGCGTTGTCATTGTGGGACCGTCCTACGAGCAGTACTTC.

CDR3: CASSQASGQPQHF. DNA of the CDR3: TGTGCCAGCAGCCAAGCGTCGGGTCAGCCCCAGCATTTT. The V call is TRBV28, the J call TRBJ1-5, with D unclear. The CDR3 spans 13 residues. Germline V lookup: CDR1 MDHEN, CDR2 SYDVKM. Trimming pared 6 bases from V and 6 bases from J, leaving 12 bases between.

This clone occurred once. This rearrangement joins TRBV7-9 to TRBJ1-4; D perhaps matches TRBD1 (6 bases). Germline V lookup: CDR1 SEHNR, CDR2 FQNEAQ (reference sequence). The CDR3 totals 17 residues. The V end lost 1 base, the J end lost 4 bases, and 16 bases lay between the germline ends. The CDR3, as DNA: TGTGCCAGCAGCTTAGATGCCTCGGGACACCTTAATGAAAAACTGTTTTTT. Its protein is CASSLDASGHLNEKLFF.

The gene calls are TRBV5-1 and TRBJ1-1, with 8 bases fitting TRBD1. Germline V CDR1 and CDR2: SGHRS, YFSETQ. The CDR3 is 15 residues long. V gave up 4 bases and J gave up 1 base; unmatched junction bases: 6. The CDR3 DNA reads TGCGCCAGCAGCCCCAGGACAGGGCAGAACACTGAAGCTTTCTTT. It yields the protein CASSPRTGQNTEAFF.

The V and J genes are TRBV28 and TRBJ1-2; D is possibly TRBD1 (6 bases). The CDR3 sequence is 15 residues long. Per the germline V gene, CDR1 is MDHEN and CDR2 is SYDVKM. The V end lost 8 bases, the J end lost 2 bases, and 18 bases lay between the germline ends. CDR3 sequence reads: CASHKNTQGNYGYTF. The CDR3 DNA sequence: TGTGCCAGCCATAAGAACACTCAGGGGAACTATGGCTACACCTTC.

In DNA, the CDR3 is TGCGCCAGCAGTGAGGGAGGGGGGAAAGATACGCAGTATTTT. It translates to CASSEGGGKDTQYF. The chain links TRBV10-2 to TRBJ2-3; D may be TRBD1 or TRBD2 (6 bases each). This CDR3 has 14 residues. Trimming took off 2 bases at V and 5 bases at J, with 11 bases between the two ends. The germline V gene encodes CDR1 WSHSY and CDR2 SAAADI.

This chain connects TRBV5-4 to TRBJ1-2; D is unresolved. CDR1 and CDR2 (germline): SGHNT, YYREEE (reference sequence). The CDR3 totals 14 residues. Trimming cost V 0 bases and J 6 bases, with 12 bases left between them. CDR3 sequence (DNA): TGTGCCAGCAGCTTGGAGGCAGGCCGCGATGGCTACACCTTC. This sequence encodes CASSLEAGRDGYTF. Complete variable domain (other parts from reference TRBV5-4 and TRBJ1-2): ETGVTQSPTHLIKTRGQQVTLRCSSQSGHNTVSWYQQALGQGPQFIFQYYREEENGRGNFPPRFSGLQFPNYSSELNVNALELDDSALYLCASSLEAGRDGYTFGSGTRLTVV.

This clone was seen more than once but under ten times. The gene calls are TRBV6-5 and TRBJ1-6; D is unresolved. This CDR3 is built from 13 residues. Trimming took 5 bases from V and 7 from J, leaving 9 bases between them. From germline, CDR1 is MNHEY and CDR2 SVGAGI. This CDR3 reads CASSGLINSPLHF. In nucleotides, the CDR3 is TGTGCCAGCAGTGGGCTAATAAATTCACCCCTCCACTTT.

This chain uses TRBV7-9 with TRBJ2-1; the D gene is possibly TRBD2 (6 bases). The CDR3 totals 13 residues. Germline V lookup: CDR1 SEHNR, CDR2 FQNEAQ (reference sequence). V lost 9 bases and J 6 bases, leaving 15 bases between the germline ends. The CDR3: CARGGEDLNEQFF. The CDR3 bases are TGTGCCAGGGGGGGAGAGGATCTCAATGAGCAGTTCTTC.

This chain links TRBV19 with TRBJ2-7, with 7 bases lining up with TRBD1. Germline values: CDR1 LNHDA, CDR2 SQIVND (reference sequence). J lost 4 bases, V lost 6 bases, and 6 bases had no gene match. CDR3 length: 13 residues. The CDR3 region is CASSWTGGYEQYF. CDR3 DNA: TGTGCCAGTAGCTGGACAGGCGGGTACGAGCAGTACTTC.

This chain links TRBV7-8 with TRBJ2-2; 7 positions agree with TRBD1. The germline V gene has CDR1 SGHVS and CDR2 FQNEAQ. CDR3 length: 15 residues. Losses at the gene ends were 4 bases for V and 5 bases for J; bases not matched to a gene: 7. The CDR3 nucleotides are TGTGCCAGCAGCTCCCGGACAGGACCGACCGGGGAGCTGTTTTTT. Encoded protein: CASSSRTGPTGELFF. The full variable domain, its missing parts supplied by reference TRBV7-8 and TRBJ2-2, is GAGVSQSPRYKVAKRGQDVALRCDPISGHVSLFWYQQALGQGPEFLTYFQNEAQLDKSGLPSDRFFAERPEGSVSTLKIQRTQQEDSAVYLCASSSRTGPTGELFFGEGSRLTVL.

The chain couples TRBV6-6 to TRBJ2-1; either TRBD1 or TRBD2 may supply D (6 bases each). The CDR3 sequence is 16 residues long. V was shortened by 6 bases and J by 0 bases, with 15 bases between the two germline ends. The germline V gene encodes CDR1 MNHNY and CDR2 SVGAGI (reference sequence). DNA of the CDR3: TGTGCCAGCAGCGAACAAGGAGGGGGCTCCTACAATGAGCAGTTCTTC. Residues: CASSEQGGGSYNEQFF.

The chain recombines TRBV7-6 with TRBJ1-1, with D perhaps TRBD1 (6 bases). The length of the CDR3 is 14 residues. The V and J ends lost 4 bases and 5 bases respectively, with 14 bases between them. Looked up from germline, CDR1 is SGHVS and CDR2 is FNYEAQ. For the CDR3, the DNA is TGTGCCAGCAGCTCACTCAGGGGTGGAACTGAAGCTTTCTTT. This sequence encodes CASSSLRGGTEAFF.

The genes are TRBV28 and TRBJ2-7; unclear D gene. V lost 6 bases to trimming and J lost 3 bases, with 3 bases between them. The CDR3 totals 10 residues. Germline V gene data show CDR1 as MDHEN and CDR2 as SYDVKM. This chain's CDR3 is CASSGYEQYF. CDR3 DNA: TGTGCCAGCAGCGGCTACGAGCAGTACTTC.

J is TRBJ2-5 and V is TRBV20-1; D gene uncertain. Trimming took off 6 bases at V and 5 bases at J, with 10 bases between the two ends. The CDR3 contains 11 residues. Germline V gives CDR1 DFQATT, CDR2 SNEGSKA (reference sequence). The CDR3 DNA is TGCAGTGCACTATTAGTGGAGACCCAGTACTTC. Protein product: CSALLVETQYF.

V is TRBV7-6 and J is TRBJ2-5; 10 nucleotides line up with TRBD2. V shed 5 bases, J shed 7 bases, and the junction held 13 bases outside the gene matches. The CDR3 runs 16 residues. Germline V gene sequence: CDR1 SGHVS, CDR2 FNYEAQ. The CDR3 DNA follows: TGTGCCAGCAGCCCAGGACTAGCGGCAGCTGGTGGGACCCAGTACTTC. Amino acid sequence: CASSPGLAAAGGTQYF.

The J gene is TRBJ2-3, the V gene TRBV2; the match to TRBD1 covers 7 bases. CDR3 length equals 14 residues. Germline V lookup: CDR1 SNHLY, CDR2 FYNNEI. Trimming removed 7 bases from V and 2 bases from J; junction bases left unmatched: 6. This CDR3 is CASTLGQFTDTQYF. DNA of the CDR3: TGTGCCAGCACCCTGGGACAGTTCACAGATACGCAGTATTTT. The full variable domain, rest sourced from reference TRBV2 and TRBJ2-3, is EPEVTQTPSHQVTQMGQEVILRCVPISNHLYFYWYRQILGQKVEFLVSFYNNEISEKSEIFDDQFSVERPDGSNFTLKIRSTKLEDSAMYFCASTLGQFTDTQYFGPGTRLTVL.

V usage is TRBV5-1 and J usage is TRBJ1-5, with 7 bases that match TRBD1. The CDR3 totals 15 residues. Trimming removed 6 bases from V and 6 bases from J; junction bases left unmatched: 12. Germline assignment: CDR1 SGHRS and CDR2 YFSETQ. The CDR3 DNA reads TGCGCCAGCACCATCAGGGGGGCGGGGAGTCAGCCCCAGCATTTT. It encodes CASTIRGAGSQPQHF.

The chain has TRBV7-9 and TRBJ2-1; D gene uncertain. V lost 4 bases, J lost 6 bases, and 10 bases lay in between. Germline V gives CDR1 SEHNR, CDR2 FQNEAQ (reference sequence). The CDR3 has 13 amino acids. The DNA for the CDR3 is TGTGCCAGCAGCTCCGCCTTAGTCAATGAGCAGTTCTTC. Translation: CASSSALVNEQFF.

Comment on this clone: This sample includes further DNA sequences coding for the same CDR3. DNA for the CDR3: TGTGCCATCAGTGCGGGACAGGGAGCCTACGAGCAGTACTTC. It encodes CAISAGQGAYEQYF. The chain has TRBV10-3 and TRBJ2-7, with TRBD1 matching over 9 bases. Germline CDR1 ENHRY, CDR2 SYGVKD. This CDR3 spans 14 amino acids. With 4 bases clipped from V and 2 bases from J, the junction kept 3 bases outside the gene matches.

The gene calls are TRBV9 and TRBJ1-1; 9 positions agree with TRBD1. V lost 0 bases to trimming and J lost 1 base; unmatched junction nucleotides: 7. CDR1 and CDR2 from the germline V gene are SGDLS and YYNGEE. This CDR3 has 17 amino acids. DNA for the CDR3: TGTGCCAGCAGCGTAGTCCTAGGACAGGGGCCGAACACTGAAGCTTTCTTT. It is translated as CASSVVLGQGPNTEAFF. The full variable domain, completed using reference TRBV9 and TRBJ1-1, is DSGVTQTPKHLITATGQRVTLRCSPRSGDLSVYWYQQSLDQGLQFLIQYYNGEERAKGNILERFSAQQFPDLHSELNLSSLELGDSALYFCASSVVLGQGPNTEAFFGQGTRLTVV.

The chain joins TRBV4-1 to TRBJ1-2, with D perhaps TRBD1 (6 bases). Germline loops: CDR1 MGHRA, CDR2 YSYEKL. Trimming pared 4 bases from V and 7 bases from J, leaving 16 bases between. This CDR3 spans 14 amino acids. The CDR3 bases are TGCGCCAGCAGCCCGGGGGCCACTGACCCTGGCTACACCTTC. It encodes CASSPGATDPGYTF.

The J gene is TRBJ2-7, the V gene TRBV5-6, with D hard to call. V was clipped by 3 bases and J by 5 bases, with 9 bases between them. There are 12 residues in the CDR3. The germline V gene encodes CDR1 SGHDT and CDR2 YYEEEE. CDR3 amino acids: CASSSLRNEQYF. In DNA, the CDR3 is TGTGCCAGCAGCTCCCTCCGGAACGAGCAGTACTTC. Full variable domain (rest looked up from reference TRBV5-6 and TRBJ2-7): DAGVTQSPTHLIKTRGQQVTLRCSPKSGHDTVSWYQQALGQGPQFIFQYYEEEERQRGNFPDRFSGHQFPNYSSELNVNALLLGDSALYLCASSSLRNEQYFGPGTRLTVT.

The gene calls are TRBV27 and TRBJ2-5, with 9 bases matching TRBD1. The germline V gene has CDR1 MNHEY and CDR2 SMNVEV (reference sequence). V was pared by 11 bases and J by 5 bases, with 12 bases of the junction left unmatched. This CDR3 has 14 amino acids. This chain's CDR3 is CASSYGQGRETQYF. The CDR3 DNA sequence: TGTGCCTCCTCCTACGGACAGGGGCGCGAGACCCAGTACTTC.

CDR3 sequence (DNA): TGTGCCACCAGCAGTGACAGGGGGATGGCCTACGAGCAGTACTTC. Its protein is CATSSDRGMAYEQYF. The chain carries TRBV15 and TRBJ2-7; TRBD1 matches 9 bases. CDR1 and CDR2 from the germline V gene are LNHNV and YYDKDF (reference sequence). This CDR3 has 15 amino acids. V gave up 3 bases and J gave up 2 bases; unmatched junction bases: 5.

This clone was detected a few times. The sample carries other DNA sequences with the same CDR3. This rearrangement joins TRBV5-1 to TRBJ2-7; D may be TRBD2 (5 bases). The CDR3 is made up of 13 amino acids. In germline, CDR1 is SGHRS, CDR2 YFSETQ. Trimming left V 0 bases short and J 2 bases short, with 6 bases between. CDR3 residues: CASSLGGTYEQYF. CDR3 nucleotide sequence: TGCGCCAGCAGCTTGGGAGGGACCTACGAGCAGTACTTC.